This TCR beta chain was sequenced in a study of blood T cells in healthy people across ages. About the study: Per every two T cells, about one barcoded beta molecule was captured by template switching.

With a J-beta primer mix and a sample-barcoded 5' primer, a second PCR ran about 6 to 11 cycles. Every cDNA molecule bore a tag from a template-switch adaptor containing 12 random nucleotides. Each sample yielded at least 2.5 million CDR3-containing paired-end reads. TCRdb ran MiXCR on the 5' RACE reads and lists one entry per CDR3 protein. The data contain 1.4 million to 1.5 million distinct CDR3 sequences, 42% of them seen just once; the ten biggest clones take up under 8%. Study-wide results and caveats: The authors considered diversity estimates from one million T cells to be underestimates.

This clonotype was observed a handful of times. Its matching antigen is unknown. The sample comprised blood. The sequence was collected from a woman younger than 30 in good health.

The CDR3 reads CASTSWERTSGYPEQFF. The CDR3 coding sequence is TGTGCCAGCACCTCATGGGAAAGGACTAGCGGCTATCCTGAGCAGTTCTTC. The chain is built from TRBV7-2 and TRBJ2-1; TRBD2 aligns across 10 bases. The CDR3 runs 17 residues. The junction had 18 bases not matched to a gene; V was cut back by 7 bases and J by 9 bases. Germline-derived CDR1 and CDR2 are SGHTA and FQGNSA.